This TCR beta chain was retrieved from a study of OX40 agonist ivuxolimab in advanced cancers. For context, the study as a whole: Ivuxolimab was a fully human IgG2 agonistic monoclonal antibody targeting the costimulatory receptor OX40 (CD134). The paper reports the monotherapy dose-escalation portion (N of about 47 patients) of the phase I ivuxolimab trial. Of the roughly 54 patients in dose escalation, 19 had hepatocellular carcinoma, approximately 15 had melanoma, 9 had renal cell carcinoma and 9 had head and neck cancer. Prior anti-PD-1, anti-PD-L1 or anti-CTLA-4 therapy was permitted, and checkpoint inhibitors had been received by under 50% of dose-escalation patients. The purpose of peripheral TCRbeta sequencing was to test whether ivuxolimab changed TCR sequence diversity and led to clonal T-cell expansion. In the dose-escalation cohort, more than 80% of patients were male, and the mean age was roughly 60 years with a range of 23 to 79. Intravenous ivuxolimab was administered to patients every 2 weeks at six dose levels: 0.01, 0.1, 0.3, 1.5, 3 and 10 mg/kg. Partial responses occurred in three dose-escalation patients, of whom one had hepatocellular carcinoma and two had cutaneous melanoma.

The paper as a whole reports these results and caveats: Low levels of normalized T-cell clonal expansion were also seen in some patients who did not respond. Antigen specificity was not determined for the clonally expanded peripheral T cells. After ivuxolimab, expanded clones were on average more numerous among CD8+ T cells than among CD4+ T cells. Partial responders in the 0.1-3.0 mg/kg groups had among the lowest normalized peripheral clonal expansion, especially among CD8+ T cells. Clonal expansion of both CD4+ and CD8+ blood T cells was observed from baseline to week 6 at doses 0.1 to 3.0 mg/kg.

Patients with autoimmune disease history or receiving systemic immunosuppression were excluded from the trial. Peripheral blood for TCR sequencing was collected from all dose cohorts at baseline, on cycle 4 day 1, and on cycle 7 day 1. The samples were taken from a phase I, first-in-human, multicenter, open-label dose-escalation trial of ivuxolimab. Adults with locally advanced or metastatic head and neck squamous cell, hepatocellular, melanoma or renal cell carcinoma were enrolled in the trial. Before TCR sequencing, CD4+ T cells and CD8+ T cells were sorted from peripheral blood as separate populations. Genomic DNA was extracted from sorted cells for sequencing of the TCRbeta CDR3 region. TCRbeta CDR3 regions were sequenced using the immunoSEQ Assay. The immuneACCESS repertoire file appears here via TCRdb, limited to in-frame rearrangements. These files lack a portion of the clones; in checked studies, under half of the deficit traces to unresolved V genes, and the cause of the others is not known. The sample contains nearly 85,000 clones, less than 85% of them found a single time. The ten largest make up more than 0.75% of the sample.

As to this clone: Its antigen has not been determined. No base qualities exist here, and no much larger clone lies one base off it.

The CDR3 has 16 amino acids, counting the end cysteine and phenylalanine. Only CDR3 DNA remains: 48 bases, in frame from the first base. V is trimmed back by 4 bases and J by 1 base, and the junction contains 9 bases that no gene match accounts for. From a lookup of the germline V gene, CDR1 and CDR2 are SGDLS and YYNGEE. This TCR derives from an adult with an advanced solid tumor such as melanoma, head and neck, liver or kidney cancer. The sample here was CD4+ or CD8+ T cells sorted from blood, taken in a trial of the OX40 agonist ivuxolimab. This receptor chain uses TRBV9 and TRBJ1-2; 8 nucleotides in the junction match TRBD1. The sequenced DNA: TGTGCCAGCAGCATGCAGGGGGCGCGGGTTAACTATGGCTACACCTTC. Its product reads: CASSMQGARVNYGYTF.